This T cell receptor (beta chain) originates from a study of technical replicates of blood from four donors. Method: immunoSEQ multiplex PCR; TCRdb's copy keeps in-frame clones and lacks some. Of around 84,000 clones in the sample, more than 95% are singletons; the top ten hold approximately 0.15%. Trimming took off 5 bases at V and 0 bases at J, with 14 bases between the two ends. Germline CDR1 reads SGHRS; CDR2 reads YFSETQ. The CDR3 is made up of 16 amino acids. Input material: T cells isolated from PBMCs. The receptor was derived from a human donor in good health. The chain has TRBV5-1 and TRBJ1-4; D unresolved. This CDR3 reads CASRPNSRSTNEKLFF. In DNA form, the CDR3 reads TGCGCCAGCAGACCAAACAGTAGATCAACTAATGAAAAACTGTTTTTT.